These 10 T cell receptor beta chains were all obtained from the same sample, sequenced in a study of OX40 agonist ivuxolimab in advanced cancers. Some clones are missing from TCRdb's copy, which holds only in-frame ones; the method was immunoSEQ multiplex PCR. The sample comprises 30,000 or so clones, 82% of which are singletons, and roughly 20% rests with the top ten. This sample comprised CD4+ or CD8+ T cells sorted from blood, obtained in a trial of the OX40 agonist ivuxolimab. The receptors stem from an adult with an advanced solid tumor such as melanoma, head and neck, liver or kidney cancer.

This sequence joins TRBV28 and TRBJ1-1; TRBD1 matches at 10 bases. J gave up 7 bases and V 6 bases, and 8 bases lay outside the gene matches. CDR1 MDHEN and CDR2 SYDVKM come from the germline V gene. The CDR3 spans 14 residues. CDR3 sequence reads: CASSPGQGVVEAFF. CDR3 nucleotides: TGTGCCAGCAGCCCTGGACAGGGGGTGGTTGAAGCTTTCTTT. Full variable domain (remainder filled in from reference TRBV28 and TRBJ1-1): DVKVTQSSRYLVKRTGEKVFLECVQDMDHENMFWYRQDPGLGLRLIYFSYDVKMKEKGDIPEGYSVSREKKERFSLILESASTNQTSMYLCASSPGQGVVEAFFGQGTRLTVV.

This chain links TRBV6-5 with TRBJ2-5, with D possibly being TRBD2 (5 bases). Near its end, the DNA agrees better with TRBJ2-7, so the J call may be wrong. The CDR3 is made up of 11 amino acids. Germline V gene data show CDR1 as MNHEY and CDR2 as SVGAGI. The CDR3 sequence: CASSRGYEQYF. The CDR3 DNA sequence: TGTGCCAGCAGCCGCGGGTACGAGCAGTACTTC.

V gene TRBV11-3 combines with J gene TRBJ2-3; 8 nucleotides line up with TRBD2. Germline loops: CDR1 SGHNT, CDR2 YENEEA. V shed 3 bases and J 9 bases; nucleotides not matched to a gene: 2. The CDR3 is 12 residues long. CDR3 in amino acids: CASSFSGGTQYF. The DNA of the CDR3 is TGTGCCAGCAGCTTTTCGGGGGGGACGCAGTATTTT.

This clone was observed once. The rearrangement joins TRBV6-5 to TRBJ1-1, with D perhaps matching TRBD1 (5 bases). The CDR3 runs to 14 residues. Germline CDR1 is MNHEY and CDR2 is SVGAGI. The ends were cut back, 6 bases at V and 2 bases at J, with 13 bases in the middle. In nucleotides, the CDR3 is TGTGCCAGCAGAGGGGCCAGTGGAAACACTGAAGCTTTCTTT. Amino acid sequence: CASRGASGNTEAFF.

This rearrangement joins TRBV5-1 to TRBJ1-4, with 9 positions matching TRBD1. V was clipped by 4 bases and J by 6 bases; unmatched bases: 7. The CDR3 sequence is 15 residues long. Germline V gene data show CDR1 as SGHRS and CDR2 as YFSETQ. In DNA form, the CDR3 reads TGCGCCAGCAGCATCGGGACAGGGCAATATGAAAAACTGTTTTTT. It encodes CASSIGTGQYEKLFF. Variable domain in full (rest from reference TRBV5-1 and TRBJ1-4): KAGVTQTPRYLIKTRGQQVTLSCSPISGHRSVSWYQQTPGQGLQFLFEYFSETQRNKGNFPGRFSGRQFSNSRSEMNVSTLELGDSALYLCASSIGTGQYEKLFFGSGTQLSVL.

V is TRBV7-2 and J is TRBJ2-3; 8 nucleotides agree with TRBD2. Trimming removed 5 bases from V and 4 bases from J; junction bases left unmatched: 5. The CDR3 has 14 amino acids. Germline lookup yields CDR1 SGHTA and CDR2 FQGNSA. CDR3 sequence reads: CASSLGREADTQYF. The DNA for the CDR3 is TGTGCCAGCAGCCTCGGGCGGGAGGCAGATACGCAGTATTTT.

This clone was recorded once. In nucleotides, the CDR3 is TGCGCCAGCAGCTTGGTGGGCATGAACACTGAAGCTTTCTTT. It is translated as CASSLVGMNTEAFF. The rearrangement joins TRBV5-1 to TRBJ1-1, with no clear D. V was shortened by 0 bases and J by 0 bases, with 6 bases between the two germline ends. CDR3 length equals 14 residues. The V gene's germline CDR1 is SGHRS and CDR2 YFSETQ.

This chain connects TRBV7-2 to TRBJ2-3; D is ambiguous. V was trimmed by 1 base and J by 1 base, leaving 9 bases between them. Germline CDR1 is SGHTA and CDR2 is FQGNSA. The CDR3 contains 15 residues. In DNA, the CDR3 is TGTGCCAGCAGCTTAGGGCTAGTGGGCACAGATACGCAGTATTTT. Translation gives CASSLGLVGTDTQYF.

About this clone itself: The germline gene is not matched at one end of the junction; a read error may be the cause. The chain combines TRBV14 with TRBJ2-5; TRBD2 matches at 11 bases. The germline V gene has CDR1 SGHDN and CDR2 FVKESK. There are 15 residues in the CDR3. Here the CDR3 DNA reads TGTGCCAGCAGCCACCTAGCGGGGGGCCGGGAGACCCGGTACTTC. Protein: CASSHLAGGRETRYF.

The CDR3 reads CASSWDRNNEQFF. CDR3 DNA sequence: TGCGCCAGCAGCTGGGACAGGAACAATGAGCAGTTCTTC. The chain combines TRBV5-1 with TRBJ2-1; TRBD1 matches at 8 bases. Per germline, CDR1 SGHRS and CDR2 YFSETQ. The CDR3 totals 13 residues. J gave up 5 bases and V 3 bases, and 1 base lay outside the gene matches.